This paragraph reports one T cell receptor (beta chain). Its antigen target is currently unknown. One base away there is no much larger clone; base qualities are not given. This specimen includes other DNA sequences encoding the same CDR3. The data were obtained in a study of control samples from healthy donors and cancer patients (dated by TCRdb to 2018 to 2020). V ends up 5 bases short and J 5 bases short, with an unmatched junction base count of 5. CDR1 and CDR2 (SGHTA, FQGTGA) derive from the germline V gene. Including the terminal cysteine and phenylalanine, the CDR3 comprises 14 residues. Kept here is only the CDR3 DNA, which spans 42 bases and is read in frame from base 1. To prepare the library, the immunoSEQ multiplex PCR assay was applied. TCRdb limited this immuneACCESS table to in-frame rearrangements with V and J called. A share of clones is missing; checked studies link under half to unresolved V genes, and the rest is unexplained. This sample holds 150,000 to 200,000 clones; around 91% were observed only once. Approximately 1.5% of the sample lies in the top ten.

This receptor was obtained from a woman aged 25-40 years in good health. This chain is built from TRBV7-3 and TRBJ2-5; TRBD2 lines up with 10 middle nucleotides. What was sequenced was blood. The CDR3 amino acid sequence is: CASSLAGVGETQYF. The sequence in DNA is TGTGCCAGCAGCCTAGCGGGAGTTGGGGAGACCCAGTACTTC.